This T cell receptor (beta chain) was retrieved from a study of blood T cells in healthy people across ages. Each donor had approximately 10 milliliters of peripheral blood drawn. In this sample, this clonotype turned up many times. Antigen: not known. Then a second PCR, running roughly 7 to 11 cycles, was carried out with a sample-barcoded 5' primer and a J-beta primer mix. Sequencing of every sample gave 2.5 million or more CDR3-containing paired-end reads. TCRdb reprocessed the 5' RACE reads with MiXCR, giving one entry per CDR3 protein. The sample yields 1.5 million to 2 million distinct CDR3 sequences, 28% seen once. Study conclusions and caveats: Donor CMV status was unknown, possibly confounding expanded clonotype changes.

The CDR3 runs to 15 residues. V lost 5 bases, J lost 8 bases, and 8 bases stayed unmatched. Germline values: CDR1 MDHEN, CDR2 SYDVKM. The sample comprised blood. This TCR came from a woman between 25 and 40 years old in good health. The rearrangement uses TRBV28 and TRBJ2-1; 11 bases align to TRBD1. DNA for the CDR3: TGTGCCAGCAGTATACCCGGGACAGGGGGGCATGAGCAGTTCTTC. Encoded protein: CASSIPGTGGHEQFF.